Each of the 21 T cell receptor beta chains below was sequenced from the same sample in a study of Ad26.COV2.S vaccination and SARS-CoV-2 variants. Produced via immunoSEQ multiplex PCR; TCRdb's table is partial and in-frame only. The sample has 350,000 to 500,000 clones; about nine tenths are singletons. Treatment of the sample: over 15 received Ad26.COV2.S at low or high dose, single or two shots; about five received placebo; per-sample allocation not given. On day 63 after the first injection, vaccine and placebo recipients gave samples. Sample: peripheral blood, taken in a trial of Ad26.COV2.S vaccine versus placebo. Every receptor here comes from a person between 18 and 65 years old who received the Ad26.COV2.S COVID-19 vaccine or a placebo.

The rearrangement uses TRBV28 and TRBJ1-1; no clear D gene. V lost 1 base and J lost 7, with 22 bases in between. The germline CDR1 and CDR2 sequences are MDHEN and SYDVKM. The CDR3 runs to 17 residues. The CDR3 coding sequence is TGTGCCAGCAGTTTATCCGATGCCGCAAAAAGCTATCGTGAAGCTTTCTTT. As protein: CASSLSDAAKSYREAFF.

With respect to this clone: The identical CDR3 is also encoded by other nucleotide sequences in the sample. The rearrangement uses TRBV5-4 and TRBJ1-5; D not resolved. The CDR3 contains 12 residues. Germline CDR1 is SGHNT and CDR2 is YYREEE (reference sequence). The V and J ends lost 2 bases and 4 bases respectively, with 4 bases between them. The CDR3 bases are TGTGCCAGCAGCTTAGGGAATCAGCCCCAGCATTTT. This gives the protein CASSLGNQPQHF.

As DNA, the CDR3 is TGCAGCGTTGAGGCGGGTTACACCGGGGAGCTGTTTTTT. Its translation: CSVEAGYTGELFF. The chain joins TRBV29-1 to TRBJ2-2; a possible D gene is TRBD2 (5 bases). Deletions cut 3 bases from V and 3 bases from J, with 8 bases between. CDR1 SQVTM and CDR2 ANQGSEA come from the germline V gene. There are 13 residues in the CDR3.

The chain employs TRBV24-1 and TRBJ2-5; TRBD2 matches at 9 bases. The CDR3 totals 14 residues. V lost 4 bases and J lost 3; bases outside the gene matches: 2. Germline loops: CDR1 KGHDR, CDR2 SFDVKD. The CDR3 bases are TGTGCCACCAGTGAGTTAGCGGGAGAAGAGACCCAGTACTTC. It specifies CATSELAGEETQYF.

The chain couples TRBV7-9 to TRBJ2-4; D may correspond to TRBD1 or TRBD2 (5 bases each). This CDR3 is built from 15 residues. With 1 base removed from V and 3 bases from J, the gap between germline ends came to 10 bases. Germline V CDR1 and CDR2: SEHNR, FQNEAQ (reference sequence). CDR3 region: CASSLGGLGKNIQYF. In DNA, the CDR3 is TGTGCCAGCAGCTTAGGGGGGTTAGGCAAAAACATTCAGTACTTC.

This clone was detected only a few times. The chain carries TRBV7-9 and TRBJ1-2; D is unresolved. CDR3 length: 15 amino acids. Germline CDR1 SEHNR, CDR2 FQNEAQ (reference sequence). The V end was cut by 2 bases, the J end by 1 base, with 11 bases between. The CDR3 DNA is TGTGCCAGCAGCTTACGCGGGGAGTTTAACTATGGCTACACCTTC. Protein: CASSLRGEFNYGYTF.

A few counts support this clone. The chain couples TRBV6-1 to TRBJ2-2; D is unclear. The germline V gene has CDR1 MNHNS and CDR2 SASEGT. Trimming cost V 2 bases and J 7 bases, with 11 bases left between them. This CDR3 has 14 residues. CDR3 residues: CASSESKRGGELFF. CDR3 DNA sequence: TGTGCCAGCAGTGAATCTAAGAGAGGCGGGGAGCTGTTTTTT.

The V call is TRBV9, the J call TRBJ2-7, with 8 bases lining up with TRBD1. Germline CDR1 reads SGDLS; CDR2 reads YYNGEE. V shed 2 bases and J 3 bases; nucleotides not matched to a gene: 7. CDR3 length: 15 amino acids. The CDR3 protein is CASSVGRDRSYEQYF. The CDR3 coding sequence is TGTGCCAGCAGCGTGGGCCGGGACAGGAGCTACGAGCAGTACTTC.

The chain links TRBV19 to TRBJ2-3; a possible D gene is TRBD2 (5 bases). The V end was cut by 3 bases, the J end by 5 bases, with 12 bases between. The CDR3 runs 14 residues. From germline, CDR1 is LNHDA and CDR2 SQIVND (reference sequence). CDR3 region: CASSIGNSGDTQYF. The CDR3 DNA is TGTGCCAGTAGTATTGGAAACAGCGGAGATACGCAGTATTTT.

V gene TRBV5-5 combines with J gene TRBJ2-4; 7 bases line up with TRBD2. Germline loops: CDR1 SGHKS, CDR2 YYEKEE (reference sequence). The CDR3 runs 14 residues. With V trimmed by 1 base and J by 6 bases, 4 bases remained unmatched. This CDR3 reads CASSLWRELNIQYF. Written as DNA, the CDR3 is TGTGCCAGCAGCTTGTGGCGGGAGTTAAACATTCAGTACTTC.

The chain carries TRBV19 and TRBJ1-1; D not resolved. This CDR3 is 15 amino acids long. V was trimmed by 0 bases and J by 7 bases, leaving 15 bases between them. Per germline, CDR1 LNHDA and CDR2 SQIVND (reference sequence). CDR3 sequence: CASSIDPEAIGEAFF. CDR3 bases: TGTGCCAGTAGTATAGATCCGGAGGCGATCGGTGAAGCTTTCTTT.

The chain joins TRBV19 to TRBJ2-5; D is possibly TRBD2 (6 bases). The CDR3 extends over 14 amino acids. The V end was cut by 6 bases, the J end by 5 bases, with 16 bases between. Germline V gives CDR1 LNHDA, CDR2 SQIVND (reference sequence). The CDR3: CASSGGNEVETQYF. The DNA of the CDR3 is TGTGCCAGTAGCGGCGGGAACGAAGTTGAGACCCAGTACTTC.

V and J are TRBV7-2 and TRBJ2-2, with TRBD2 as a possible D gene (5 bases). The CDR3 has 16 amino acids. Trimming shortened V by 1 base and J by 1 base, and 10 bases separated the two germline ends. Germline V gene data show CDR1 as SGHTA and CDR2 as FQGNSA. CDR3 DNA sequence: TGTGCCAGCAGCTTAGTGTCAGGAGGGAACACCGGGGAGCTGTTTTTT. As protein: CASSLVSGGNTGELFF.

The chain recombines TRBV10-3 with TRBJ2-2, with 9 bases fitting TRBD1. J lost 4 bases, V lost 7 bases, and 1 base had no gene match. From germline, CDR1 is ENHRY and CDR2 SYGVKD. This CDR3 is built from 13 residues. The CDR3 is CAITGQGTGELFF. The CDR3 nucleotides read TGTGCCATCACGGGACAGGGCACCGGGGAGCTGTTTTTT.

The chain couples TRBV5-4 to TRBJ2-1; 7 bases map to TRBD1. The CDR3 runs to 14 residues. Germline assignment: CDR1 SGHNT and CDR2 YYREEE (reference sequence). With 4 bases clipped from V and 5 bases from J, the junction kept 6 bases outside the gene matches. CDR3 protein: CASSTVGTDNEQFF. The CDR3 region has the DNA TGTGCCAGCAGCACCGTCGGGACAGACAATGAGCAGTTCTTC.

For this clone: Other DNA variants within this sample encode the same CDR3. This chain joins TRBV6-2 or TRBV6-3 and TRBJ2-3; possible D gene TRBD2, 5 bases. Germline V gene lookup returns CDR1 MNHEY and CDR2 SVGEGT. The CDR3 runs to 11 residues. Trimming left V 6 bases short and J 6 bases short, with 7 bases between. The CDR3, as DNA: TGTGCCAGCAGCCGAGGGGATACGCAGTATTTT. Its translation: CASSRGDTQYF.

This sequence joins TRBV5-6 and TRBJ1-4; 7 bases align to TRBD1. Germline V lookup: CDR1 SGHDT, CDR2 YYEEEE. The CDR3 has 15 residues. The V segment lost 3 bases and the J segment 5 bases; nucleotides outside the gene matches: 7. Here the CDR3 DNA reads TGTGCCAGCAGCTCGACAGGGCTCCGGAATGAAAAACTGTTTTTT. Translated, it gives CASSSTGLRNEKLFF.

CDR3: CASSLGGEGGTDTQYF. DNA for the CDR3: TGTGCCAGCAGCTTGGGCGGGGAGGGGGGCACAGATACGCAGTATTTT. The rearrangement joins TRBV5-5 to TRBJ2-3, with a weak D call TRBD2 (7 bases). Germline CDR1 is SGHKS and CDR2 is YYEKEE (reference sequence). CDR3 length: 16 amino acids. With 0 bases removed from V and 1 base from J, the gap between germline ends came to 12 bases.

V and J are TRBV7-9 and TRBJ2-5; D possibly uses TRBD1 or TRBD2 (6 bases each). The CDR3 extends over 14 amino acids. The V gene lost 4 bases and the J gene lost 5 bases, with 14 bases spanning the gap. Germline CDR1 SEHNR, CDR2 FQNEAQ (reference sequence). The DNA of the CDR3 is TGTGCCAGCAGCTCCCCGGGGGCGGGGGAGACCCAGTACTTC. This gives the protein CASSSPGAGETQYF.

V gene TRBV4-2 combines with J gene TRBJ1-4; 7 positions agree with TRBD1. V trimming: 0 bases; J trimming: 4 bases; junction bases outside the gene matches: 5. Germline values: CDR1 LGHNA, CDR2 YNFKEQ. The CDR3 length is 16 residues. CDR3 coding DNA: TGTGCCAGCAGCCAAGAGTCCAGGGGGATTAATGAAAAACTGTTTTTT. Encoded protein: CASSQESRGINEKLFF.

This clone has a single count. The genes are TRBV2 and TRBJ2-3; 10 positions agree with TRBD2. Per germline, CDR1 SNHLY and CDR2 FYNNEI. V lost 7 bases to trimming and J lost 4 bases; unmatched junction nucleotides: 8. CDR3 length equals 15 residues. The CDR3 bases are TGTGCCAGCACTCCGGGACTAGCGCCGCCAGATACGCAGTATTTT. This translates into CASTPGLAPPDTQYF.